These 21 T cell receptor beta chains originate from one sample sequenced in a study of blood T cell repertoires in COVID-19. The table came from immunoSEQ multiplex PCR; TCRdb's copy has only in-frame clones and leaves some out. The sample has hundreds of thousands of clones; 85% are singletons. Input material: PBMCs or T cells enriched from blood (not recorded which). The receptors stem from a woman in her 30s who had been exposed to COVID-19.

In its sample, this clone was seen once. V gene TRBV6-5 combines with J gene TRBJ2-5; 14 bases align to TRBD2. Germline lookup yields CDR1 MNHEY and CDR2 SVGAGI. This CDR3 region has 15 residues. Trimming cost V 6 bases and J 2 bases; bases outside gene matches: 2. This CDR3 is CASSRTSGRQETQYF. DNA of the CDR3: TGTGCCAGCAGCCGGACTAGCGGGAGGCAAGAGACCCAGTACTTC.

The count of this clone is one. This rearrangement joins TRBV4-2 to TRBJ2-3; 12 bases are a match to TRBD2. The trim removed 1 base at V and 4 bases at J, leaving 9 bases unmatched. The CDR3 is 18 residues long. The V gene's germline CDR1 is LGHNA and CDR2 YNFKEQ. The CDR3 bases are TGTGCCAGCAGCCAAGGGGCTAGCGGGAGGGAGGGCGCAGATACGCAGTATTTT. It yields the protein CASSQGASGREGADTQYF.

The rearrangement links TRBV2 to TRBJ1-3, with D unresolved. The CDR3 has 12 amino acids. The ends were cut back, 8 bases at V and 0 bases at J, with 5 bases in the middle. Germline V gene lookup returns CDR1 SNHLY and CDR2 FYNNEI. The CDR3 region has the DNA TGTGCCAGCGGGCTCTCTGGAAACACCATATATTTT. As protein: CASGLSGNTIYF.

CDR3 loop: CASSLVGVGVSSSGNTIYF. The DNA for the CDR3 is TGTGCCAGCAGCTTAGTTGGGGTCGGGGTGTCAAGCTCTGGAAACACCATATATTTT. The chain employs TRBV11-2 and TRBJ1-3; D gene uncertain. V shed 1 base and J shed 0 bases, with 19 bases lying between them. CDR1 and CDR2 (germline): SGHAT, FQNNGV. This CDR3 region has 19 residues.

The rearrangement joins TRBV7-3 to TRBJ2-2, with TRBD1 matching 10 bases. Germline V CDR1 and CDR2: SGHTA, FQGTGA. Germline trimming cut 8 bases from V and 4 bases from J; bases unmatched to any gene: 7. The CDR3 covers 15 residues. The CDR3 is CASATGQGSTGELFF. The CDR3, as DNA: TGTGCCAGCGCGACGGGACAGGGGAGCACCGGGGAGCTGTTTTTT.

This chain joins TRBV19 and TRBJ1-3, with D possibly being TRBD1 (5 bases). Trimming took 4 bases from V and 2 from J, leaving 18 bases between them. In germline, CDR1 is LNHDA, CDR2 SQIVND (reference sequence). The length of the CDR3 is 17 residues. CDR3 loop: CASSTNLGGTAGNTIYF. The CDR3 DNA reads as TGTGCCAGTAGTACGAACCTCGGGGGTACGGCTGGAAACACCATATATTTT.

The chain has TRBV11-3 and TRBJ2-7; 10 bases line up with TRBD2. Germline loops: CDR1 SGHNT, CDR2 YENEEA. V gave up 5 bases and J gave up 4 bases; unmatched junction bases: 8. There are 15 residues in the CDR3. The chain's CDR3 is CASSLTGTSVYEQYF. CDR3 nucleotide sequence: TGTGCCAGCAGCCTCACCGGGACTAGCGTTTACGAGCAGTACTTC.

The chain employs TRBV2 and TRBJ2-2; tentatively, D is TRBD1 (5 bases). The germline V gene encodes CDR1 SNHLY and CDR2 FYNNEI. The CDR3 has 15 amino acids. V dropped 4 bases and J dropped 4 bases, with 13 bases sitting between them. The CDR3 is CASSARGTGTGELFF. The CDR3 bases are TGTGCCAGCAGTGCTAGGGGAACGGGCACCGGGGAGCTGTTTTTT.

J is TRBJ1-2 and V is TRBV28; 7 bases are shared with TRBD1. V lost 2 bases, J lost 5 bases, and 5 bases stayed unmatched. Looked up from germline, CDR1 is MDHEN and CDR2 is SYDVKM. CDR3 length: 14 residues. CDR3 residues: CASSLGQATYGYTF. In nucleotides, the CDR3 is TGTGCCAGCAGTTTAGGACAGGCGACTTATGGCTACACCTTC.

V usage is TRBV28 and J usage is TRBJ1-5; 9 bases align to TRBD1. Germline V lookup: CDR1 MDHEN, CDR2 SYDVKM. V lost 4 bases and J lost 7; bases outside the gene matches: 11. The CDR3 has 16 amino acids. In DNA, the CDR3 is TGTGCCAGCAGTTCCCTCCACAGGGGGCTGGACCAGCCCCAGCATTTT. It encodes CASSSLHRGLDQPQHF.

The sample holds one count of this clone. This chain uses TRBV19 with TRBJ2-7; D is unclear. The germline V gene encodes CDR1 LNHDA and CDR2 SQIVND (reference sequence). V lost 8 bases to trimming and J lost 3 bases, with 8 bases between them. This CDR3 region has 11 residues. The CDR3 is CASGYSYEQYF. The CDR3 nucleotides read TGTGCCAGTGGATACAGCTACGAGCAGTACTTC. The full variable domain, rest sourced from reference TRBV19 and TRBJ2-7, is DGGITQSPKYLFRKEGQNVTLSCEQNLNHDAMYWYRQDPGQGLRLIYYSQIVNDFQKGDIAEGYSVSREKKESFPLTVTSAQKNPTAFYLCASGYSYEQYFGPGTRLTVT.

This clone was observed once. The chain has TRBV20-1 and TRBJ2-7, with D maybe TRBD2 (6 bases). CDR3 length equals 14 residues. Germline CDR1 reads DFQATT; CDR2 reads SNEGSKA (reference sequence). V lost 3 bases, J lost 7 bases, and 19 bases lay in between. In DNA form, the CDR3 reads TGCAGTGCTAGTGTCCCCGGGACTGCGGGGGAGCAGTACTTC. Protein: CSASVPGTAGEQYF.

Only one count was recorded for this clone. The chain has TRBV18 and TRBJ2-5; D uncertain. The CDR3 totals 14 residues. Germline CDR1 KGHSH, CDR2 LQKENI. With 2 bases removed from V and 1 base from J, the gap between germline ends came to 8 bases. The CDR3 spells CASSPLTIQETQYF. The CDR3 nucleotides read TGTGCCAGCTCACCATTAACAATCCAAGAGACCCAGTACTTC.

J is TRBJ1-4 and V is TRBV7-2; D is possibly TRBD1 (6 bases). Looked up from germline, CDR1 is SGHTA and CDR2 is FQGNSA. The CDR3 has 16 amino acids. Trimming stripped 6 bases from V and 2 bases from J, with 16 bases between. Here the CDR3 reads CASRIGGLATNEKLFF. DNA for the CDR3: TGTGCCAGCAGGATAGGGGGATTGGCGACTAATGAAAAACTGTTTTTT.

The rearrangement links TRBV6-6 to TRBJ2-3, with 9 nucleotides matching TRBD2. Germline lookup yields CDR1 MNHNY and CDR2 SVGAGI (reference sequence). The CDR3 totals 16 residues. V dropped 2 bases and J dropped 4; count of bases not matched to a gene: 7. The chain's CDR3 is CASSYRTSDGSDTQYF. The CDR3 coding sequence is TGTGCCAGCAGTTACCGGACTAGCGATGGTTCAGATACGCAGTATTTT.

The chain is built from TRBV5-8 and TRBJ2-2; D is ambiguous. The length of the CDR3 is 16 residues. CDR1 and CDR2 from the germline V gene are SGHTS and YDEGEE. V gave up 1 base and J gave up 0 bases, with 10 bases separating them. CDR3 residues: CASSLFRFTNTGELFF. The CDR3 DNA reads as TGTGCCAGCAGCTTGTTCAGGTTTACGAACACCGGGGAGCTGTTTTTT.

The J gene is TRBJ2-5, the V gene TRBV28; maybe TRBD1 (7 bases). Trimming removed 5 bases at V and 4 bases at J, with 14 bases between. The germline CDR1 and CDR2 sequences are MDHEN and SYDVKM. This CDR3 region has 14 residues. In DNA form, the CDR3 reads TGTGCCAGCAGTCCACAGGGGCGGGGAGAGACCCAGTACTTC. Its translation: CASSPQGRGETQYF.

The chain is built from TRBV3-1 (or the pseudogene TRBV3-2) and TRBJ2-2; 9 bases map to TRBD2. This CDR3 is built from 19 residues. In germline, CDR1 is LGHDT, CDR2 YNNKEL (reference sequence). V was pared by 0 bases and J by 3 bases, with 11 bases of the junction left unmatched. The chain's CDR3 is CASSQDWGSGGPDTGELFF. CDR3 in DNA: TGTGCCAGCAGCCAAGATTGGGGTAGCGGGGGCCCGGACACCGGGGAGCTGTTTTTT.

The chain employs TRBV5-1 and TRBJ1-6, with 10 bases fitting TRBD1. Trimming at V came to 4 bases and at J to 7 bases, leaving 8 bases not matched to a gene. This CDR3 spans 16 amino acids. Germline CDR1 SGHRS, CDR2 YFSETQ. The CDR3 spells CASSIPTGGRNSPLHF. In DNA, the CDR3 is TGCGCCAGCAGCATCCCGACAGGGGGCCGGAATTCACCCCTCCACTTT.

The CDR3 sequence is CATRESSYNEQFF. DNA for the CDR3: TGTGCCACTCGGGAAAGCTCCTACAATGAGCAGTTCTTC. The chain carries TRBV6-5 and TRBJ2-1; tentative D call: TRBD2 (5 bases). The germline V gene has CDR1 MNHEY and CDR2 SVGAGI. With 10 bases removed from V and 0 bases from J, the gap between germline ends came to 10 bases. This CDR3 is built from 13 residues.

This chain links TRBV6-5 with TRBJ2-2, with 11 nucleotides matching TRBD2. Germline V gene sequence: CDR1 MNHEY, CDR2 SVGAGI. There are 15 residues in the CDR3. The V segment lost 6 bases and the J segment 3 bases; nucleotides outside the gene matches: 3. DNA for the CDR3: TGTGCCAGCAGGGGGACTAGCGGCTACACCGGGGAGCTGTTTTTT. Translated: CASRGTSGYTGELFF.